The next 30 T cell receptor beta chains were all read from a single sample in a study of diagnostic markers for celiac disease. Following a re-call of the reads, TCRdb has one entry per CDR3 protein and lacks DNA. Recorded here are roughly 1,500 distinct CDR3 sequences; the top ten clones represent 13%. The sample was either unsorted cells or a sorted T cell fraction (not recorded which). The receptor set was obtained from a human donor. This table probably holds off-target reads from a library built for another chain.

The V and J genes are TRBV27 and TRBJ1-1; the TCRdb call, TRBD1, lacks DNA for checking. CDR1 is MNHEY, CDR2 SMNVEV, per germline (reference sequence). The CDR3 spans 12 residues. CDR3 residues: CASRDTGSEAFF.

This rearrangement joins TRBV12-3 or TRBV12-4 to TRBJ1-2. This CDR3 contains 15 residues. CDR3 loop: CASSTDGFFNYGYTF.

The chain links TRBV28 to TRBJ2-3; as DNA is missing, the TRBD2 call by TCRdb cannot be tested. CDR1 and CDR2 from the germline V gene are MDHEN and SYDVKM. The CDR3 loop spans 18 amino acids. The CDR3 sequence: CASSLTRGGLAVPYTQYF.

This chain connects TRBV5-1 to TRBJ1-1. CDR3 length: 12 amino acids. Germline CDR1 is SGHRS and CDR2 is YFSETQ. The CDR3 reads CASRHYNTEAFF. Combining the CDR3 with reference TRBV5-1 and TRBJ1-1 gives the whole variable domain KAGVTQTPRYLIKTRGQQVTLSCSPISGHRSVSWYQQTPGQGLQFLFEYFSETQRNKGNFPGRFSGRQFSNSRSEMNVSTLELGDSALYLCASRHYNTEAFFGQGTRLTVV.

The V call is TRBV20-1, the J call TRBJ2-2. The CDR3 consists of 14 residues. Germline V gives CDR1 DFQATT, CDR2 SNEGSKA (reference sequence). The CDR3 here is CSARDFMVTGELFF.

This clonotype is deemed large (0.1 to 1%) by its frequency. The chain uses TRBV7-9 and TRBJ2-5; TCRdb's D gene call, TRBD1, goes unchecked for lack of DNA. The CDR3 is 19 residues long. CDR1 SEHNR and CDR2 FQNEAQ come from the germline V gene (reference sequence). The CDR3 region is CASSLGVWGPGTVQETQYF. The full variable domain, rest sourced from reference TRBV7-9 and TRBJ2-5, is DTGVSQNPRHKITKRGQNVTFRCDPISEHNRLYWYRQTLGQGPEFLTYFQNEAQLEKSRLLSDRFSAERPKGSFSTLEIQRTEQGDSAMYLCASSLGVWGPGTVQETQYFGPGTRLLVL.

CDR3 in amino acids: CAWSEGGTNEKLFF. This chain connects TRBV30 to TRBJ1-4; TCRdb calls TRBD1, which cannot be checked without DNA. The CDR3 is made up of 14 amino acids. In germline, CDR1 is GTSNPN, CDR2 SVGIG (reference sequence).

The V and J genes are TRBV9 and TRBJ1-1. The germline gives CDR1 SGDLS, CDR2 YYNGEE. The CDR3 has 15 residues. CDR3 sequence reads: CASSTTPATNTEAFF.

This clonotype is large by frequency. V is TRBV19 and J is TRBJ2-7; TCRdb calls TRBD1, which cannot be checked without DNA. The CDR3 loop spans 14 amino acids. From germline, CDR1 is LNHDA and CDR2 SQIVND (reference sequence). The CDR3 reads CASSLGQSTYEQYF.

The chain joins TRBV27 to TRBJ2-7; without DNA, the TCRdb call of TRBD2 cannot be checked. CDR3 length equals 14 residues. Germline CDR1 MNHEY, CDR2 SMNVEV (reference sequence). The CDR3: CASRLTSGRYEQYF.

This chain uses TRBV12-3 or TRBV12-4 with TRBJ2-3; TCRdb outputs TRBD2, but without DNA this stays unchecked. This CDR3 comprises 14 residues. CDR3 protein: CASRGPLSTDTQYF.

By frequency, this clonotype is medium-sized (0.01 to 0.1%). The CDR3 spells CSATPPDRGIGDTQYF. The rearrangement joins TRBV20-1 to TRBJ2-3; without DNA, the TCRdb call of TRBD1 cannot be checked. CDR3 length: 16 amino acids. Germline V lookup: CDR1 DFQATT, CDR2 SNEGSKA (reference sequence).

CDR3: CASSFKTGGSGETQYF. The chain links TRBV7-2 to TRBJ2-5; TCRdb's assignment of TRBD1 cannot be checked, as there is no DNA. CDR3 length equals 16 residues. Germline CDR1 SGHTA, CDR2 FQGNSA.

The V gene is TRBV20-1, the J gene TRBJ1-1. This CDR3 contains 16 residues. In germline, CDR1 is DFQATT, CDR2 SNEGSKA (reference sequence). The CDR3 loop reads CSAPRVPLLEDTEAFF.

In terms of frequency, this clonotype is large. This chain links TRBV5-1 with TRBJ1-2; TCRdb selects TRBD1, and the lack of DNA leaves this call unchecked. Germline V gene lookup returns CDR1 SGHRS and CDR2 YFSETQ. This CDR3 is built from 14 residues. The CDR3 protein is CASSLAVQGDGYTF.

This chain joins TRBV28 and TRBJ2-2. The CDR3 is 12 amino acids. Germline-derived CDR1 and CDR2 are MDHEN and SYDVKM. The CDR3 loop is CASSFVTGELFF.

The genes are TRBV29-1 and TRBJ2-3; TCRdb lists TRBD2, though no DNA is available to test this call. The CDR3 length is 14 residues. From germline, CDR1 is SQVTM and CDR2 ANQGSEA. The CDR3 spells CSVRGGSSSDTQYF.

Considering frequency, this clonotype is large. This chain links TRBV5-1 with TRBJ2-5. The germline CDR1 and CDR2 sequences are SGHRS and YFSETQ. The CDR3 consists of 11 residues. CDR3 loop: CASSAGQTQYF.

The V and J genes are TRBV7-9 and TRBJ2-7; TCRdb returns TRBD2, unconfirmable since there is no DNA. The germline CDR1 and CDR2 sequences are SEHNR and FQNEAQ (reference sequence). The CDR3 contains 15 residues. CDR3 residues: CASSFAAGGSYEQYF.

This clonotype is labeled large based on frequency. The chain couples TRBV29-1 to TRBJ2-2; TCRdb indicates TRBD1, and absent DNA this call remains unverified. CDR1 is SQVTM, CDR2 ANQGSEA, per germline. The CDR3 is 14 residues long. CDR3 sequence: CSVLTGVDSGELFF.

According to its frequency, this clonotype is large (0.1 to 1%). V is TRBV25-1 and J is TRBJ2-1. The CDR3 has 12 amino acids. Germline CDR1 reads MGHDK; CDR2 reads SYGVNS. This chain's CDR3 is CASSDHYNEQFF.

The genes are TRBV20-1 and TRBJ1-4; lacking DNA, the TRBD1 call made by TCRdb goes unchecked. CDR1 is DFQATT and CDR2 is SNEGSKA in the germline V gene (reference sequence). The CDR3 is 13 residues long. CDR3 sequence reads: CSASPTGGEKLFF.

This rearrangement joins TRBV12-3 or TRBV12-4 to TRBJ1-5. The CDR3 is made up of 16 amino acids. CDR3 amino acids: CASSLFDGNSNQPQHF.

This chain joins TRBV5-1 and TRBJ1-4; absent DNA, TCRdb's TRBD1 call cannot be checked. Germline CDR1 is SGHRS and CDR2 is YFSETQ. The CDR3 runs to 16 residues. The CDR3 reads CASSPGAQATNEKLFF.

The V and J genes are TRBV28 and TRBJ2-2. CDR1 is MDHEN and CDR2 is SYDVKM in the germline V gene. The CDR3 covers 13 residues. Here the CDR3 reads CASSSVGTGELFF.

Considering frequency, this clonotype is medium-sized. The rearrangement joins TRBV12-3 or TRBV12-4 to TRBJ2-7; the TRBD1 assignment by TCRdb is unverifiable without DNA. CDR3 length: 13 residues. The CDR3 sequence is CASSSWDRLRQYF.

The gene calls are TRBV7-2 and TRBJ2-3; the D gene TCRdb calls, TRBD1, cannot be checked with no DNA. Germline V lookup: CDR1 SGHTA, CDR2 FQGNSA. The CDR3 is made up of 13 amino acids. CDR3 residues: CASSVDRGDTQYF.

V usage is TRBV20-1 and J usage is TRBJ2-4. The CDR3 is made up of 16 amino acids. Germline V gene lookup returns CDR1 DFQATT and CDR2 SNEGSKA (reference sequence). CDR3: CSADRLNTLAKNIQYF.

V and J are TRBV15 and TRBJ2-7. Germline-derived CDR1 and CDR2 are LNHNV and YYDKDF (reference sequence). This CDR3 contains 14 residues. The CDR3 loop reads CATSRGKATYEQYF.

The rearrangement joins TRBV5-1 to TRBJ2-1. This CDR3 has 12 residues. In germline, CDR1 is SGHRS, CDR2 YFSETQ. The CDR3 region is CASSLDYNEQFF.